The clone carrying this T cell receptor beta chain was seen a handful of times. Its antigen is undetermined. The data were taken from a study of cytomegalovirus exposure and HLA in healthy donors. Study details: From HLA-typed donors, an early data release held some 91 million unique TCRs.

J lost 2 bases, V lost 6 bases, and 4 bases had no gene match. Germline V gene data show CDR1 as SNHLY and CDR2 as FYNNEI. The CDR3 consists of 14 residues. 60 Vbeta and 13 Jbeta primers were used in PCR. TCRdb keeps only in-frame clones here, not all; method: immunoSEQ multiplex PCR. The sample consists of roughly 180,000 clones, about 9% of them appearing once. Broader study findings: At a 0.05 false discovery rate, a later analysis found 18,000 or so TCR beta sequences to be associated with HLA alleles.

The material sequenced was PBMCs. This clonotype was sampled from a woman in her 30s in good health and CMV-seropositive. The rearrangement links TRBV2 to TRBJ1-2; 9 nucleotides align to TRBD1. In nucleotides, the CDR3 is TGTGCCAGCAGCTACGGACAGGGGAACTATGGCTACACCTTC. Translating gives CASSYGQGNYGYTF.